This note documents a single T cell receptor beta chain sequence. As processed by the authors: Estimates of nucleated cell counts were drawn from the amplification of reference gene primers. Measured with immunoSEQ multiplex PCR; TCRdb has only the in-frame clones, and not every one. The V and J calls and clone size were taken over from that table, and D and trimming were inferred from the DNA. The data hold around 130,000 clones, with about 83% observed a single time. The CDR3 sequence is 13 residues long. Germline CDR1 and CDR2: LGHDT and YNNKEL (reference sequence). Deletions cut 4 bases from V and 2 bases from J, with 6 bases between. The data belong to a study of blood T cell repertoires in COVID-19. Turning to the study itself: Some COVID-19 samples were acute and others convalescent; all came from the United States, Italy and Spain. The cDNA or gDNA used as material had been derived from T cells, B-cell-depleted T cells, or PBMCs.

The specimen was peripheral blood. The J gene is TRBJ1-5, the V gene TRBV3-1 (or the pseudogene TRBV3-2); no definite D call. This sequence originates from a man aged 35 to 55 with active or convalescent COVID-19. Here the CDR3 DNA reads TGTGCCAGCAGCCCAGCGGGCAATCAGCCCCAGCATTTT. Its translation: CASSPAGNQPQHF.